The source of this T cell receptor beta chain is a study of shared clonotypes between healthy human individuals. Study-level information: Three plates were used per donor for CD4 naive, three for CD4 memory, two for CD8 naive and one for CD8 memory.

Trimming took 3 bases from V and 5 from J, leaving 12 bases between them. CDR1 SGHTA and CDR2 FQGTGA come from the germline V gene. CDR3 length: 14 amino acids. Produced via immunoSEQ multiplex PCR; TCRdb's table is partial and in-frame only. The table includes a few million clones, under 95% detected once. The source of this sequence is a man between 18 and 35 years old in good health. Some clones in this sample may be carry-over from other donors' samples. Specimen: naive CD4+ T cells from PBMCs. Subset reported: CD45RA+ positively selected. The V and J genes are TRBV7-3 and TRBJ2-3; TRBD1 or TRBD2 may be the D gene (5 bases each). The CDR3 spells CASSFLLGEDTQYF. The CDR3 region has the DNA TGTGCCAGCAGCTTTTTGCTGGGGGAAGATACGCAGTATTTT.